These T cell receptor beta chains were read from a single sample in a study of blood T cell repertoires in COVID-19. Generated by immunoSEQ multiplex PCR, the TCRdb table keeps only in-frame clones and is missing some. The data hold 85,000 to 130,000 clones, with about 70% observed a single time. Sample: peripheral blood. These receptors were obtained from a human donor with acute or convalescent COVID-19. The donor label of this sample is uncertain. The CDR3 runs from the conserved cysteine through the conserved F or W. Fields, in order: V gene, J gene, CDR3 protein.

v_gene: TRBV7-8; j_gene: TRBJ2-6; CDR3aa: CASSFGSSGANVLTF
v_gene: TRBV2; j_gene: TRBJ2-5; CDR3aa: CASKGGGAGETQYF
v_gene: TRBV7-2; j_gene: TRBJ2-3; CDR3aa: CASSSADTQYF
v_gene: TRBV2; j_gene: TRBJ2-3; CDR3aa: CASLDGTGTDTQYF
v_gene: TRBV27; j_gene: TRBJ1-2; CDR3aa: CASRDPGYGYTF
v_gene: TRBV19; j_gene: TRBJ2-3; CDR3aa: CASSTGGQGDTQYF
v_gene: TRBV6-4; j_gene: TRBJ2-2; CDR3aa: CASSDIRGELFF
v_gene: TRBV7-8; j_gene: TRBJ1-3; CDR3aa: CASSLAPGQSGNTIYF
v_gene: TRBV21-1; j_gene: TRBJ1-1; CDR3aa: CASSKAGTKRNTEAFF
v_gene: TRBV28; j_gene: TRBJ1-1; CDR3aa: CASSRVEGILQQNTEAFF
v_gene: TRBV24-1; j_gene: TRBJ2-1; CDR3aa: CATSESDRSSYNEQFF
v_gene: TRBV28; j_gene: TRBJ1-1; CDR3aa: CASSFQESTEAFF
v_gene: TRBV5-4; j_gene: TRBJ2-3; CDR3aa: CASSGQKADTQYF
v_gene: TRBV5-8; j_gene: TRBJ1-2; CDR3aa: CASRRTGEGLSGYTF
v_gene: TRBV12-3/TRBV12-4; j_gene: TRBJ1-1; CDR3aa: CASSSGANTEAFF
v_gene: TRBV25-1; j_gene: TRBJ2-1; CDR3aa: CASRGWTDNNEQFF
v_gene: TRBV7-2; j_gene: TRBJ2-7; CDR3aa: CASSSGLASSEQYF
v_gene: TRBV19; j_gene: TRBJ1-1; CDR3aa: CASSIDTRGAEAFF
v_gene: TRBV5-1; j_gene: TRBJ2-5; CDR3aa: CASSAILGRGETQYF
v_gene: TRBV24-1; j_gene: TRBJ2-3; CDR3aa: CATSDSAPAKRGGRDTQYF
v_gene: TRBV24-1; j_gene: TRBJ2-2; CDR3aa: CATSGPDRLDTGELFF
v_gene: TRBV3-1/TRBV3-2; j_gene: TRBJ2-3; CDR3aa: CASSQGHSADTQYF
v_gene: TRBV7-2; j_gene: TRBJ1-2; CDR3aa: CASSLDGFSGGYTF
v_gene: TRBV18; j_gene: TRBJ1-2; CDR3aa: CASSTGNYGYTF
v_gene: TRBV2; j_gene: TRBJ2-5; CDR3aa: CASGQVQETQYF
v_gene: TRBV27; j_gene: TRBJ2-6; CDR3aa: CASSSGRGLAWGANVLTF